What follows are 22 T cell receptor beta chains derived from one specimen sequenced in a study of CXCR3-negative and CXCR3-positive naive CD8 T cells. General study results and limits: More hydrophobic TRB CDR3s were found in CXCR3-positive naive cells than in CXCR3-negative naive cells.

In preparing the TRB cDNA libraries, 5' RACE with UMI labels was used. TCRdb re-called the 5' RACE reads; every CDR3 protein appears as one record, without DNA. This sample contains 60,000 to 70,000 distinct CDR3 sequences. Which antigens these TCRs recognize remains unknown. The specimen sequenced was naive CXCR3+ CD8+ T cells from blood. Documented subset: CD45RO-CCR7+CD27+CD95- naive CD8+ T cells expressing CXCR3 (TNR3+). The receptor source for this set is a human donor in good health. Some clones in this sample may be carry-over from other donors' samples.

The rearrangement links TRBV5-1 to TRBJ2-1; there is no DNA to check the TCRdb D call of TRBD2. This CDR3 has 16 amino acids. CDR1 is SGHRS and CDR2 is YFSETQ in the germline V gene. The CDR3 sequence: CASSLDSGGLYNEQFF.

The rearrangement links TRBV24-1 to TRBJ2-3. This CDR3 is built from 15 residues. CDR1 and CDR2 from the germline V gene are KGHDR and SFDVKD. The chain's CDR3 is CATSDGLSSTDTQYF.

This chain connects TRBV29-1 to TRBJ2-1. Looked up from germline, CDR1 is SQVTM and CDR2 is ANQGSEA. The CDR3 is made up of 13 amino acids. CDR3 sequence reads: CSVIRHTDNEQFF.

CDR3: CASSYSSLTEAFF. This chain joins TRBV6-5 and TRBJ1-1. The CDR3 contains 13 residues. Germline CDR1 reads MNHEY; CDR2 reads SVGAGI.

The chain combines TRBV6-5 with TRBJ1-6; absent DNA, TCRdb's TRBD1 call cannot be checked. Germline-derived CDR1 and CDR2 are MNHEY and SVGAGI. CDR3 length: 15 amino acids. The CDR3 loop reads CASSYFGTTNSPLHF.

The chain employs TRBV20-1 and TRBJ2-2; there is no DNA to check the TCRdb D call of TRBD1. The CDR3 has 15 amino acids. Per germline, CDR1 DFQATT and CDR2 SNEGSKA (reference sequence). The CDR3: CSAREDRDRTGELFF.

J is TRBJ1-1 and V is TRBV6-2 or TRBV6-3; TCRdb calls TRBD1, which cannot be checked without DNA. This CDR3 is 16 amino acids long. Germline values: CDR1 MNHEY, CDR2 SVGEGT. The CDR3 region is CASRNHLGQGNTEAFF.

This chain uses TRBV24-1 with TRBJ2-2; checking the TCRdb D call of TRBD1 is not possible without DNA. CDR1 KGHDR and CDR2 SFDVKD come from the germline V gene. The CDR3 runs 15 residues. CDR3 residues: CATSTRTGDTGELFF.

V gene TRBV13 combines with J gene TRBJ2-7; TCRdb indicates TRBD1, and absent DNA this call remains unverified. This CDR3 contains 16 residues. Germline CDR1 is PRHDT and CDR2 is FYEKMQ (reference sequence). CDR3: CASSYHRQGYSYEQYF.

The CDR3 reads CASSKGSEQYF. The V gene is TRBV12-3 or TRBV12-4, the J gene TRBJ2-7. This CDR3 is built from 11 residues.

The chain couples TRBV6-5 to TRBJ2-7. The CDR3 consists of 15 residues. The germline gives CDR1 MNHEY, CDR2 SVGAGI. The CDR3 is CASRPNLESSYEQYF.

The V and J genes are TRBV7-6 and TRBJ2-7; TCRdb's D gene call, TRBD1, goes unchecked for lack of DNA. Germline-derived CDR1 and CDR2 are SGHVS and FNYEAQ. This CDR3 has 17 residues. CDR3 amino acids: CASSLAAGEVSTYEQYF.

V usage is TRBV7-6 and J usage is TRBJ1-4. The CDR3 sequence is 18 residues long. The germline CDR1 and CDR2 sequences are SGHVS and FNYEAQ. CDR3 protein: CASSLPLDGVSTNEKLFF. The whole variable domain, remainder taken from reference TRBV7-6 and TRBJ1-4, is GAGVSQSPRYKVTKRGQDVALRCDPISGHVSLYWYRQALGQGPEFLTYFNYEAQQDKSGLPNDRFSAERPEGSISTLTIQRTEQRDSAMYRCASSLPLDGVSTNEKLFFGSGTQLSVL.

The rearrangement joins TRBV5-1 to TRBJ2-5. Germline CDR1 and CDR2: SGHRS and YFSETQ. The length of the CDR3 is 13 residues. CDR3 region: CASSFDGRETQYF.

The chain uses TRBV6-6 and TRBJ1-6. CDR1 is MNHNY and CDR2 is SVGAGI in the germline V gene (reference sequence). This CDR3 has 12 residues. This chain's CDR3 is CAGQRGDSPLHF.

The chain combines TRBV12-3 or TRBV12-4 with TRBJ1-2; TCRdb outputs TRBD1, but without DNA this stays unchecked. The CDR3 runs 12 residues. The CDR3 region is CASKRGLYGYTF.

The CDR3 is CASSATDARENTGELFF. The gene calls are TRBV7-9 and TRBJ2-2; the D call of TRBD1 rests on TCRdb alone, since no DNA is present to check it. The V gene's germline CDR1 is SEHNR and CDR2 FQNEAQ (reference sequence). CDR3 length: 17 amino acids. Full variable domain (rest looked up from reference TRBV7-9 and TRBJ2-2): DTGVSQNPRHKITKRGQNVTFRCDPISEHNRLYWYRQTLGQGPEFLTYFQNEAQLEKSRLLSDRFSAERPKGSFSTLEIQRTEQGDSAMYLCASSATDARENTGELFFGEGSRLTVL.

This chain links TRBV7-9 with TRBJ2-2; the D call of TRBD2 rests on TCRdb alone, since no DNA is present to check it. This CDR3 has 11 amino acids. Looked up from germline, CDR1 is SEHNR and CDR2 is FQNEAQ (reference sequence). The CDR3 loop is CASMAGGELFF.

The J gene is TRBJ1-5, the V gene TRBV19. CDR3 size: 16 residues. CDR1 and CDR2 (germline): LNHDA, SQIVND (reference sequence). CDR3 residues: CASSIGAGQIDQPQHF. Full variable domain (remainder filled in from reference TRBV19 and TRBJ1-5): DGGITQSPKYLFRKEGQNVTLSCEQNLNHDAMYWYRQDPGQGLRLIYYSQIVNDFQKGDIAEGYSVSREKKESFPLTVTSAQKNPTAFYLCASSIGAGQIDQPQHFGDGTRLSIL.

CDR3 amino acids: CSVEDGAKNIQYF. The V and J genes are TRBV29-1 and TRBJ2-4. Germline V gene sequence: CDR1 SQVTM, CDR2 ANQGSEA. CDR3 length: 13 amino acids.

The gene calls are TRBV7-6 and TRBJ2-5; the D call from TCRdb, TRBD1, cannot be confirmed without DNA. In germline, CDR1 is SGHVS, CDR2 FNYEAQ. This CDR3 is built from 15 residues. CDR3: CASSLWTGIQETQYF.

The genes are TRBV28 and TRBJ2-5. The CDR3 spans 12 residues. Germline loops: CDR1 MDHEN, CDR2 SYDVKM. CDR3 in amino acids: CASSFWGETQYF.